These T cell receptor beta chains were read from a single sample in a study of blood T cell repertoires in COVID-19. Sequencing was performed with immunoSEQ multiplex PCR; in TCRdb, only in-frame clones are kept and a portion is missing. This sample has a few hundred thousand clones, with 90% to 95% found just once. Sequenced sample: PBMCs or T cells enriched from blood (not recorded which). Every receptor here comes from a woman aged 40 to 50 who had been exposed to COVID-19. Both conserved end residues are part of each CDR3. Fields, in order: clone size, V gene, CDR3 protein. Size values are once, few and many counts, or a class for expanded clones, and some rows have none.

>-|TRBV27
CASSLSGLATNEQFF
>-|TRBV2
CASRRQGMTNEKLFF
>-|TRBV27
CASTAAGFMGEQYF
>-|TRBV6-6
CASRPPQGGNQPQHF
>-|TRBV6-2/TRBV6-3
CASSSRDTNMNTEAFF
>once|TRBV11-3
CASSPRRSPGLAGLYEQYF
>-|TRBV19
CARYGRGTEAFF
>-|TRBV5-1
CASSLVSGPNEKLFF
>-|TRBV12-3/TRBV12-4
CASWDSYNEQFF
>-|TRBV15
CATSRVRGLSTDTQYF
>-|TRBV15
CATSRTGANTGELFF
>-|TRBV30
CAWSGGANEKLFF
>few|TRBV7-2
CASSTPGQGYTEAFF
>-|TRBV7-9
CASGAAYGYTF
>-|TRBV7-2
CASSFRDEQYF
>-|TRBV12-3/TRBV12-4
CASSYLAGNEQFF
>-|TRBV5-6
CASSFLGRGNSPLHF
>-|TRBV2
CASSVQGRNTEAFF
>-|TRBV3-1/TRBV3-2
CASSTSLARQPQHF
>-|TRBV30
CAWSVRGQRNTIYF
>-|TRBV5-8
CASSLGDRGINEQFF
>-|TRBV10-1
CASSESGEETQYF
>-|TRBV19
CASTQRNNEQFF
>-|TRBV7-2
CASSTPGGNEQFF
>-|TRBV5-3
CARSLVAGGASADTQYF
>-|TRBV5-8
CASSLGLAGGVREQYF
>once|TRBV28
CASRGQARNQPQHF
>-|TRBV7-9
CASSLGSTGQGNYGYTF
>-|TRBV19
CASSATGFILDGYTF
>-|TRBV10-3
CAIKKGTERNYGYTF
>-|TRBV2
CASSAWQGGRETQYF
>-|TRBV2
CASSGQGISNQPQHF
>-|TRBV5-6
CASSLAGGGSVQF
>once|TRBV30
CAWTTGSYEQYF
>few|TRBV18
CASSPTQGAPYEQYF
>-|TRBV19
CASSIDRRGGETQYF
>-|TRBV15
CATSVGTGPYEQYF
>-|TRBV20-1
CSALTVEGYTF
>-|TRBV5-4
CASSLASDQETQYF
>-|TRBV10-3
CATAAPSGVETQYF
>many|TRBV6-5
CASTATGMNTEAFF
>-|TRBV10-1
CATSRDRGTDTQYF
>-|TRBV7-3
CASSNQRGVTDTQYF
>once|TRBV30
CAWSGTGDTEAFF
>-|TRBV6-2/TRBV6-3
CASSRGQATAEAFF
>-|TRBV6-4
CASRKTANTEAFF
>-|TRBV7-9
CASSFRSGGINTEAFF